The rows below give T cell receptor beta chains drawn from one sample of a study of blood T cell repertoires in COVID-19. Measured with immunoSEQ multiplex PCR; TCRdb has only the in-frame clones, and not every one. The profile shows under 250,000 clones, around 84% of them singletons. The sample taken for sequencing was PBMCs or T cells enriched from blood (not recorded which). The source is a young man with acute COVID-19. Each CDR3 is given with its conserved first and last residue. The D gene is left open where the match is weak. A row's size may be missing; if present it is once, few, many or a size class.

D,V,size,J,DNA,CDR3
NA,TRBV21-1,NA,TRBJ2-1,TGTGCCAGCAGCAATTCGCGGACTAGCGGGGGGATCGCCACCGAAAATGAGCAGTTCTTC,CASSNSRTSGGIATENEQFF
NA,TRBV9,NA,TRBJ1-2,TGTGCCAGCAGCGATGATCCAGTGATGGTCCCTAGAGACTACACCTTC,CASSDDPVMVPRDYTF
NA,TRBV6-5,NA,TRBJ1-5,TGTGCCAGCAAAGGTGGGGAGGGGCGCAATCAGCCCCAGCATTTT,CASKGGEGRNQPQHF
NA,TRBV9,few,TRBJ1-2,TGTGCCAGCAGCGTAGTCCGAGGGAGTCTACCCTATGGCTACACCTTC,CASSVVRGSLPYGYTF
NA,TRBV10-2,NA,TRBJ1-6,TGCGCCAGCAGAGGGGACTGTTACTTT,CASRGDCYF
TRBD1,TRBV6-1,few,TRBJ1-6,TGTGCCAGCAGTGAAGCGGGACAGGGCTATTCACCCCTCCACTTT,CASSEAGQGYSPLHF
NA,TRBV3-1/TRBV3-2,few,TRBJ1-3,TGTGCCAGCAGCCAAAATACCCTGGCAGGGGCGCGTGGAAACACCATATATTTT,CASSQNTLAGARGNTIYF
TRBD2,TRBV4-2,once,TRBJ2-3,TGTGCCAGCAGCCAACTAGCGGGGGGCACAGATACGCAGTATTTT,CASSQLAGGTDTQYF
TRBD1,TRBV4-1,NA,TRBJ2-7,TGCGCCAGCAGCCAAGATCTAAATACAGGGGGCTACGAGCAGTACTTC,CASSQDLNTGGYEQYF
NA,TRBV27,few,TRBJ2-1,TGTGCCAGTTTGAACGGGGCGGGAAATGAGCAGTTCTTC,CASLNGAGNEQFF
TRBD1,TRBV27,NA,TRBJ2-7,TGTGCCAGCAGTTCAAACCAACCGGGACAGAACTACGAGCAGTACTTC,CASSSNQPGQNYEQYF
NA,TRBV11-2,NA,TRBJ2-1,TGTGCCAGCAGCGAGGGACTTAGCTCCTACAATGAGCAGTTCTTC,CASSEGLSSYNEQFF
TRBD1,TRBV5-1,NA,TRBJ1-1,TGCGCCAGCAGCGACCGGGACAGGTTACGCTCTGAAGCTTTCTTT,CASSDRDRLRSEAFF
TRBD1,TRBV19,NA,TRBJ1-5,TGTGCCAGTAGTAGCCATACGGGACAGATTAGCAATCAGCCCCAGCATTTT,CASSSHTGQISNQPQHF
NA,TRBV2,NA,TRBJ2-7,TGTGCCAGCTCCCGCGGGGGCTTGAACGAGCAGTACTTC,CASSRGGLNEQYF
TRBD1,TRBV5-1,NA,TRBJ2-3,TGCGCCAGCAGCTCCAGGGGGTTCGGGTCAGATACGCAGTATTTT,CASSSRGFGSDTQYF